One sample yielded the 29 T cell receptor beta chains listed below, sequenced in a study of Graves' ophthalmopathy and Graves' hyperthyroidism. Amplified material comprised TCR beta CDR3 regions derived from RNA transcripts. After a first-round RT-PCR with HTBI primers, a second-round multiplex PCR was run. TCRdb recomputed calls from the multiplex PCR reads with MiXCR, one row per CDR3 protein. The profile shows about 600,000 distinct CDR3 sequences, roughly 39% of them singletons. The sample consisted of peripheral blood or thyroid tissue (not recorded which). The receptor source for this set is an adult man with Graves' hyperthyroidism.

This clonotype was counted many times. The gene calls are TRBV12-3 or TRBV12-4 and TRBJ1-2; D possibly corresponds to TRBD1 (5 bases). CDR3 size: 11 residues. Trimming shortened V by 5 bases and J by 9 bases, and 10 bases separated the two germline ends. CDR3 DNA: TGTGCCAGCAGTAACCTGGACAGCTACACCTTC. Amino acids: CASSNLDSYTF.

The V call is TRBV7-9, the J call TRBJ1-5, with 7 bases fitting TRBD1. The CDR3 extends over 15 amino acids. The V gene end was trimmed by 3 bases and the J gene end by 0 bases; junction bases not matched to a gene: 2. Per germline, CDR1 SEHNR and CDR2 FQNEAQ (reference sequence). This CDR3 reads CASSFGDSSNQPQHF. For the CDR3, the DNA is TGTGCCAGCAGCTTTGGGGACAGTAGCAATCAGCCCCAGCATTTT.

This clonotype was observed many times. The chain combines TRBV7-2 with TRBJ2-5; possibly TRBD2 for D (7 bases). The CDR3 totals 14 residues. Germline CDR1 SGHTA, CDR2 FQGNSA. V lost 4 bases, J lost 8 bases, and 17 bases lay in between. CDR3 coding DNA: TGTGCCAGCAGCTCGCGGCTAGGGGGGGAAACCCAGTACTTC. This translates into CASSSRLGGETQYF.

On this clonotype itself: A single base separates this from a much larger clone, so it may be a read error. Here the CDR3 DNA reads TGTGCCAGCTCACACGATGCGGGGTGGCGGAACACTGAAGCTTACTTT. It specifies CASSHDAGWRNTEAYF. This chain links TRBV2 with TRBJ1-1; D unresolved. The CDR3 spans 16 residues. Germline CDR1 SNHLY, CDR2 FYNNEI.

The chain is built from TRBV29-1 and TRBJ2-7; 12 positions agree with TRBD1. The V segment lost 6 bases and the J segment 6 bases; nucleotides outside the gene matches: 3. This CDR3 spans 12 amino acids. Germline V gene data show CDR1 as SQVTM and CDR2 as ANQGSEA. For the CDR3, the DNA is TGCAGCGTAGGGACAGGGGGCCGCGAGCAGTACTTC. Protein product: CSVGTGGREQYF.

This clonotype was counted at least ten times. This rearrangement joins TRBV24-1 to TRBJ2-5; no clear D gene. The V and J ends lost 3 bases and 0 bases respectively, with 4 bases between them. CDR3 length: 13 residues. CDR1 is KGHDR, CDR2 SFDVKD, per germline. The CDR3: CATSDPYQETQYF. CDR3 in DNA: TGTGCCACCAGTGATCCGTACCAAGAGACCCAGTACTTC.

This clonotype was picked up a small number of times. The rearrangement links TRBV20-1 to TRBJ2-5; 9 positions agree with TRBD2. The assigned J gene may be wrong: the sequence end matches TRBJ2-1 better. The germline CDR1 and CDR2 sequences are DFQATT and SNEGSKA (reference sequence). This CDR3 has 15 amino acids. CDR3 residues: CSAEGVSGRLWEQFF. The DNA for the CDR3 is TGCAGTGCTGAGGGGGTTAGCGGGAGATTGTGGGAGCAGTTCTTC.

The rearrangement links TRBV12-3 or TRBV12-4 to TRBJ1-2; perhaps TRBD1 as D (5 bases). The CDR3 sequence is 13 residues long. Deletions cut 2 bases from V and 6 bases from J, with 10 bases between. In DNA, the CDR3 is TGTGCCAGCAGTTTATCAGGGTACAATGGCTACACCTTC. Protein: CASSLSGYNGYTF.

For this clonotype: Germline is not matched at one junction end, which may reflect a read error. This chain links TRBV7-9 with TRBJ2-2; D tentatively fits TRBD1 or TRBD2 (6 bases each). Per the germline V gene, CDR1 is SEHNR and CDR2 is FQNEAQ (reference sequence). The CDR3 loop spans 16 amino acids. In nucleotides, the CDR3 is TGTGCCAGCAGTTTAGTTGGGGGGCGCGGGGCCGGGGAGCTGTTTTTT. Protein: CASSLVGGRGAGELFF.

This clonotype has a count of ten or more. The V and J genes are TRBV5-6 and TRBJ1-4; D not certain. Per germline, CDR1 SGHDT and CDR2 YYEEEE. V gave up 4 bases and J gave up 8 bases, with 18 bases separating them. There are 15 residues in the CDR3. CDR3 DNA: TGTGCCAGCAGCCCCAGTCCGGGAGGAGGGGAAAAACTGTTTTTT. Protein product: CASSPSPGGGEKLFF.

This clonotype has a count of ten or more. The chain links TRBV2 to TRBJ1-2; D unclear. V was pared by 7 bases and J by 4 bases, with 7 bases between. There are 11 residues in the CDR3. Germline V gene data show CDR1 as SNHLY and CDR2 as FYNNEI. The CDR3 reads CASKAVYGYTF. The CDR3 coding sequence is TGTGCCAGCAAGGCAGTCTATGGCTACACCTTC.

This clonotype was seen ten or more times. The CDR3 here is CASSPGAGELFF. The CDR3 DNA reads as TGTGCCAGCAGTCCGGGTGCCGGGGAGCTGTTTTTT. The J gene is TRBJ2-2, the V gene TRBV11-3; D is undetermined. V was clipped by 6 bases and J by 6 bases, with 8 bases between them. Per the germline V gene, CDR1 is SGHNT and CDR2 is YENEEA. The length of the CDR3 is 12 residues.

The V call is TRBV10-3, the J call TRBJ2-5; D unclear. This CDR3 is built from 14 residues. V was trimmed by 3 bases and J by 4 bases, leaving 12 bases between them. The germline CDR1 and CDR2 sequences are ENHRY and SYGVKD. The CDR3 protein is CAISDSKGLETQYF. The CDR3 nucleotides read TGTGCCATCAGTGATTCCAAGGGATTAGAGACCCAGTACTTC.

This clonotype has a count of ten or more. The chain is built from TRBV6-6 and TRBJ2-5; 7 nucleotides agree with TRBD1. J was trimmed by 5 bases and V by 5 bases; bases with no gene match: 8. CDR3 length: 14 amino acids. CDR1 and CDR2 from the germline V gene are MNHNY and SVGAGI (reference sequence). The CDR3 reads CASSRRTGWETQYF. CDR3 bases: TGTGCCAGCAGTCGCCGGACAGGTTGGGAGACCCAGTACTTC.

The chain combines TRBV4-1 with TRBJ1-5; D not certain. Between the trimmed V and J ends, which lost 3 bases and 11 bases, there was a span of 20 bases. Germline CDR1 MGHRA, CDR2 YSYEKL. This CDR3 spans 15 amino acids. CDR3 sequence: CASSQYTSGRETQHF. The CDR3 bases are TGCGCCAGCAGCCAGTACACTAGCGGGAGAGAGACCCAGCATTTT.

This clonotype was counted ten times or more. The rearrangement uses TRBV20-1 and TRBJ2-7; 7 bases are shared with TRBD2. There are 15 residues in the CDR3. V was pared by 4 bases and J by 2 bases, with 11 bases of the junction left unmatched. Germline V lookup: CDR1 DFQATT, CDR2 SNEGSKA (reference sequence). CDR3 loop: CSAMLTGGPPYEQYF. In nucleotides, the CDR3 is TGCAGTGCTATGCTAACGGGAGGACCCCCCTACGAGCAGTACTTC.

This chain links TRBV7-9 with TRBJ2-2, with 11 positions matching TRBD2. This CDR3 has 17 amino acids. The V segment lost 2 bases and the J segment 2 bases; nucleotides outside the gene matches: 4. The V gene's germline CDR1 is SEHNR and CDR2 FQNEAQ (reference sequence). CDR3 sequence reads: CASSLTLAGGNTGELFF. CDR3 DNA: TGTGCCAGCAGCTTAACCCTAGCGGGGGGTAACACCGGGGAGCTGTTTTTT.

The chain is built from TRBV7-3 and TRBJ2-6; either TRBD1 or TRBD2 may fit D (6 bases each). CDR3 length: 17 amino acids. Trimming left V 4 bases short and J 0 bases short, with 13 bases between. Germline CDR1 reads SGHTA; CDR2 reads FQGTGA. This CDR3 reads CASSSGGPGSGANVLTF. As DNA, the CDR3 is TGTGCCAGCAGCTCTGGGGGGCCCGGCTCTGGGGCCAACGTCCTGACTTTC. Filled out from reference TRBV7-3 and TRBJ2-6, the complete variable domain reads GAGVSQTPSNKVTEKGKYVELRCDPISGHTALYWYRQSLGQGPEFLIYFQGTGAADDSGLPNDRFFAVRPEGSVSTLKIQRTERGDSAVYLCASSSGGPGSGANVLTFGAGSRLTVL.

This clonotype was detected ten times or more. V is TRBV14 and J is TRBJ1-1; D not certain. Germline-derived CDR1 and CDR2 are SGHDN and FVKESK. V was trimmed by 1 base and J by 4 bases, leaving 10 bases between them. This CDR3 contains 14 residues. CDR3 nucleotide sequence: TGTGCCAGCAGCCAAGGCAGGCGGGGCACTGAAGCTTTCTTT. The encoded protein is CASSQGRRGTEAFF.

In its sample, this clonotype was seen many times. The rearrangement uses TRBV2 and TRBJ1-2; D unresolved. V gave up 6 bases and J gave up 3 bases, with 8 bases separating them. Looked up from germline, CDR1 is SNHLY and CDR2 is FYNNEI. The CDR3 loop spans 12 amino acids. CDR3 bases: TGTGCCAGCAGCTACAGCGACTATGGCTACACCTTC. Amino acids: CASSYSDYGYTF.

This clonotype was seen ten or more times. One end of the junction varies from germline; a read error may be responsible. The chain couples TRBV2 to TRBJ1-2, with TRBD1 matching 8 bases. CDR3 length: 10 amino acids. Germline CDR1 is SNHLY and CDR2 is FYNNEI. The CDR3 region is CASRGDRSLF. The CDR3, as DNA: TGTGCCAGCAGGGGGGACAGGAGCCTCTTC.

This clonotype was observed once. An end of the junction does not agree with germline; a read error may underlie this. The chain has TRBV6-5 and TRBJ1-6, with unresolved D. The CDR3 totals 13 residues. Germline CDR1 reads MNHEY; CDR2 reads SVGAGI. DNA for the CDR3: TGTACCAGCAGTTATAAAGGAAATTCACCCCTCCACTTT. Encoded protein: CTSSYKGNSPLHF.

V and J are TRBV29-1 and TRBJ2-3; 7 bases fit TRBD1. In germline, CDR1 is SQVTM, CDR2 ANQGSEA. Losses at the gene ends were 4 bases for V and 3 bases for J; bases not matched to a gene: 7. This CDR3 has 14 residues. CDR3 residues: CSVARQGVTDTQYF. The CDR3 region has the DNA TGCAGCGTTGCGCGACAGGGTGTAACAGATACGCAGTATTTT.

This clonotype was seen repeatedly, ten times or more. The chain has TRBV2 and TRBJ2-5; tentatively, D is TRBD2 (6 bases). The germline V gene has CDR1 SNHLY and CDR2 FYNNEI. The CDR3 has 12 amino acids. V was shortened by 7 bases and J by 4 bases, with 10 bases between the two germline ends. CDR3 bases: TGTGCCAGCATGGAGGGCGGAGAGACCCAGTACTTC. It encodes CASMEGGETQYF.

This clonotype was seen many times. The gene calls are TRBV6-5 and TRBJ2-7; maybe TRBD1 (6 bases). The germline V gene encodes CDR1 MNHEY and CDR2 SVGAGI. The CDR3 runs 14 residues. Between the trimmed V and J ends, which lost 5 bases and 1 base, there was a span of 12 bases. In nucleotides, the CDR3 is TGTGCCAGCAGTAAATCAGGGGAGTCCTACGAGCAGTACTTC. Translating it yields CASSKSGESYEQYF.

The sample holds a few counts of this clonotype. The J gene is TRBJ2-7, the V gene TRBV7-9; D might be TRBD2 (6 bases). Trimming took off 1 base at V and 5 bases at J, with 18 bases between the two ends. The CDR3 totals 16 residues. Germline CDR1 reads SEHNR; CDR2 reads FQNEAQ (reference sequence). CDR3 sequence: CASSLVGGNRGHEQYF. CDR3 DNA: TGTGCCAGCAGCTTAGTTGGCGGGAACCGTGGGCACGAGCAGTACTTC.

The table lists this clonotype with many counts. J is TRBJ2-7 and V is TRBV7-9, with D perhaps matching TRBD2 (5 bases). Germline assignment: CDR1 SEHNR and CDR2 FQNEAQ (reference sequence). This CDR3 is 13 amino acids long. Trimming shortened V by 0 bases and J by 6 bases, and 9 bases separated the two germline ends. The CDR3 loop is CASSLADWGEQYF. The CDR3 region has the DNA TGTGCCAGCAGCTTAGCGGACTGGGGCGAGCAGTACTTC.

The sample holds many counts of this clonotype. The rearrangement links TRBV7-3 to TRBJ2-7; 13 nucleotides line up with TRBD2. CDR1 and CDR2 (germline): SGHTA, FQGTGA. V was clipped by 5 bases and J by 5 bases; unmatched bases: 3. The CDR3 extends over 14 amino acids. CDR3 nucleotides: TGTGCCAGCAGCCCCGGGACTAGCGGGGACGAGCAGTACTTC. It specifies CASSPGTSGDEQYF. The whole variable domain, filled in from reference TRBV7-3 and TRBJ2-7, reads GAGVSQTPSNKVTEKGKYVELRCDPISGHTALYWYRQSLGQGPEFLIYFQGTGAADDSGLPNDRFFAVRPEGSVSTLKIQRTERGDSAVYLCASSPGTSGDEQYFGPGTRLTVT.

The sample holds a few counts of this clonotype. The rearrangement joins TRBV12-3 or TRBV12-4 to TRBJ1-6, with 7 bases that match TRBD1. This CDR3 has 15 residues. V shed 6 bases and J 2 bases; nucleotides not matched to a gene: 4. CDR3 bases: TGTGCCAGCAGCCGAACAGGGGCCTATAATTCACCCCTCCACTTT. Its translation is CASSRTGAYNSPLHF.